This T cell receptor (beta chain) was captured in a study of T-cell memory formation after mild COVID-19. The study's findings and limits: Mostly located in CM and EM were contracting CD4+ clones, with contracting CD8+ clones located in EMRA.

TCR alpha and TCR beta cDNA libraries with sample barcodes and UMIs came from 5'RACE using constant-segment primers. TCRdb used MiXCR to reprocess the 5' RACE reads, holding one entry per CDR3 protein. The data show tens of thousands of distinct CDR3 sequences, roughly 21% seen once. This clonotype was detected ten times or more. Antigen: not known. CDR1 SGHRS and CDR2 YFSETQ come from the germline V gene. CDR3 size: 14 residues. The V and J ends lost 4 bases and 4 bases, in that order; junction bases with no gene match: 6. The sequence came from an adult who had mild COVID-19 (a few samples of this study predate the infection). Cell type and time point are not known. What was sequenced was PBMCs or a T cell subset sorted from them (not recorded which). V and J are TRBV5-1 and TRBJ2-7; TRBD2 aligns across 9 bases. The CDR3 protein is CASSPSGTAYEQYF. CDR3 bases: TGCGCCAGCAGCCCTAGCGGGACAGCTTACGAGCAGTACTTC.